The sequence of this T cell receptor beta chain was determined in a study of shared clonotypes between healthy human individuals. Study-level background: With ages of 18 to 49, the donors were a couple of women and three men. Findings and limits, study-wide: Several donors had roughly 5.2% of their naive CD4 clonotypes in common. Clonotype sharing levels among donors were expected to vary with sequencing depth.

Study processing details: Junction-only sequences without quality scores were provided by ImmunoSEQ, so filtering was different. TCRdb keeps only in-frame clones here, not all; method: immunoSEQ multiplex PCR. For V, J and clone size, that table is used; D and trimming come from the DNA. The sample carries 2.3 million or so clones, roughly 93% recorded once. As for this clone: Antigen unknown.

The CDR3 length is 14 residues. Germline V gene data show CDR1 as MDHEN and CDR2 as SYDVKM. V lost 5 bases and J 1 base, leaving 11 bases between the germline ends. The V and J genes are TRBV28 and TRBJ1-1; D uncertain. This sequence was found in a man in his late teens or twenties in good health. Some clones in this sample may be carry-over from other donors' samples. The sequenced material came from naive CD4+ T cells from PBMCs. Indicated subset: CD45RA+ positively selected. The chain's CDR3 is CASSLIIENTEAFF. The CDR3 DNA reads TGTGCCAGCAGTCTGATAATAGAGAACACTGAAGCTTTCTTT.